This T cell receptor (beta chain) emerged from a study of blood T cell repertoires in COVID-19 (dated by TCRdb to between 2020 and 2021). About the study as a whole: Collaborator samples came from the United States, Italy and Spain and covered acute and convalescent phases of COVID-19. The prospective study material was composed of cDNA or gDNA derived from T cells, B-cell-depleted T cells, or PBMCs. A de-identified subject ID, COVID-19 status, age in years and sex were almost always included in the sample metadata. Where HLA class I and class II types were available, the types were taken from metadata supplied by the sample provider, not from assay-based typing. The repertoires were released in a freely available public database intended as a resource for research on the immune response to SARS-CoV-2. The dataset comprised deeply sampled blood TCRbeta repertoires from subjects exposed to, actively infected with, or recovered from COVID-19. Samples were obtained from the ongoing ImmuneRACE study (first 160 participants) and from roughly 1,300 subjects provided by 6 global collaborators.

Points on this clone: Its target antigen remains unknown. No much larger clone is present one base from it, and per-base qualities are unavailable.

TCRbeta CDR3 regions were amplified from genomic DNA by means of the immunoSEQ Assay, a bias-controlled multiplex PCR. The source study handled its data this way. Within the assay, amplification of reference gene primers was used to estimate how many nucleated cells each sample contained. Sequence reads were collapsed and filtered to measure the absolute abundance of every unique TCRbeta CDR3 rearrangement. For each sample, productive Simpson clonality was calculated as the square root of Simpson's diversity index over productive rearrangements. The table comes from immuneACCESS by way of TCRdb, which keeps in-frame sequences with V and J called. Part of the clones is missing from these tables; in studies checked, under half for an unresolved V gene and the rest for unknown reasons. For V, J and clone size, that table is used; D and trimming come from the DNA. The sample table contains roughly 160,000 clones; only one count was recorded for around nine tenths of them. The top ten clones comprise 10% of the sample.

The study at large found these results: The quantity of clinical and demographic metadata differed by source and by participant and was supplied without curation.

In Seattle, one collaborating source enrolled patients while the infection was active and tracked those patients longitudinally over the course of disease. The collaborating institutions used their own protocols to collect whole blood in K2EDTA tubes. For TCRbeta analysis, collaborators shipped samples as frozen whole blood, isolated PBMCs, or DNA extracted from either of those sample types. Deletion took 0 bases off V and 4 bases off J, with a span of 14 bases between the germline ends. The germline V gene supplies CDR1 SGHDT and CDR2 YYEEEE. Its CDR3 holds 17 amino acids, cysteine through phenylalanine. The DNA shown is the 51-base CDR3, in frame from base 1.

The origin of this receptor is a woman in her seventies with COVID-19, enrolled during active disease. Sequenced sample: peripheral blood. The chain is made from TRBV5-6 and TRBJ1-6, and TRBD1 may be the D gene, going by 5 matching bases. The DNA sequence is as follows: TGTGCCAGCAGCTTGGGGAGCAGGGTTGTTTATAATTCACCCCTCCACTTT. Translated, this is CASSLGSRVVYNSPLHF.